A selection of T cell receptor beta chains follows, all from one sample in a study of multiple sclerosis patients with progressive multifocal leukoencephalopathy. The method was immunoSEQ multiplex PCR; TCRdb's version includes in-frame clones alone and lacks a portion of them. The repertoire has approximately 26,000 clones, about 88% of them found once; the top ten carry approximately 1%. The sequenced material came from PBMCs. These TCRs come from a human donor with multiple sclerosis. Each CDR3 is given with its conserved first and last residue. The D gene is left open where the match is weak.

d_gene	v_gene	j_gene	CDR3aa
TRBD1	TRBV5-1	TRBJ2-7	CASSLARTGDYEQYF
.	TRBV5-4	TRBJ2-2	CASRIPGRISGELFF
.	TRBV10-3	TRBJ1-3	CAISEFVSSGNTIYF
.	TRBV29-1	TRBJ1-2	CSASSGAVGYTF
.	TRBV6-5	TRBJ2-7	CASSYSVGYEQYF
TRBD1	TRBV6-6	TRBJ1-6	CASSYGTGRDSPLHF
.	TRBV12-2	TRBJ1-3	CASRHRTEGSGNTIYF
TRBD1	TRBV6-8	TRBJ1-1	CASSLDRGEAFF
TRBD2	TRBV6-1	TRBJ2-3	CASSEKNQRGALSSTDTQYF
.	TRBV10-3	TRBJ2-2	CAISEFGGMGNTGELFF
.	TRBV4-2	TRBJ1-3	CASSQEFGAYGNTIYF
.	TRBV7-2	TRBJ2-2	CASSTKPGLNTGELFF
TRBD1	TRBV6-5	TRBJ1-5	CASSTLQGRNQPQHF
.	TRBV5-5	TRBJ1-1	CASSFAGNNEAFF
TRBD1	TRBV5-6	TRBJ1-2	CASSSRQGGNYGYTF
.	TRBV7-2	TRBJ1-1	CASSLIGRVNTEAFF
.	TRBV11-1	TRBJ2-7	CASSLGQDEQYF
TRBD2	TRBV9	TRBJ2-5	CASSEGGGGLETQYF
.	TRBV28	TRBJ2-7	CASSPVRPGGTHEQYF
.	TRBV12-5	TRBJ1-4	CASGLPTREEVQEKLFF
.	TRBV18	TRBJ2-3	CASSPLAPVGDTQYF
.	TRBV11-2	TRBJ1-6	CASSLEWASNSPLHF
.	TRBV19	TRBJ1-5	CASSIVAPGSQPQHF